Each of the 5 T cell receptor beta chains below was sequenced from the same sample in a study of shared clonotypes between healthy human individuals. Generated by immunoSEQ multiplex PCR, the TCRdb table keeps only in-frame clones and is missing some. The table lists about 1 million clones, about 80% of them singletons. Sequenced material: memory CD4+ T cells from PBMCs. Subset of the sample: CD45RA-negative fraction. These receptor sequences come from a man between 18 and 35 years old in good health. Some clones in this sample may be carry-over from other donors' samples.

Concerning this clone: Additional DNA sequences in this sample encode the identical CDR3. V is TRBV5-4 and J is TRBJ1-3; no definite D call. The V gene lost 1 base and the J gene lost 4 bases, with 3 bases spanning the gap. This CDR3 is built from 12 residues. Germline CDR1 reads SGHNT; CDR2 reads YYREEE (reference sequence). Written as DNA, the CDR3 is TGTGCCAGCAGCTTGTACGGAAACACCATATATTTT. It encodes CASSLYGNTIYF.

The rearrangement joins TRBV7-9 to TRBJ1-1; the D is unclear. The CDR3 consists of 12 residues. CDR1 is SEHNR and CDR2 is FQNEAQ in the germline V gene (reference sequence). Trimming removed 6 bases at V and 0 bases at J, with 5 bases between. The CDR3 coding sequence is TGTGCCAGCAGGTACATGAACACTGAAGCTTTCTTT. This encodes CASRYMNTEAFF.

With respect to this clone: The identical CDR3 is also encoded by other nucleotide sequences in the sample. V and J are TRBV28 and TRBJ2-3, with 11 nucleotides matching TRBD2. The germline CDR1 and CDR2 sequences are MDHEN and SYDVKM. The CDR3 extends over 14 amino acids. The V segment lost 5 bases and the J segment 3 bases; nucleotides outside the gene matches: 1. CDR3 residues: CASSLAGGTDTQYF. The DNA for the CDR3 is TGTGCCAGCAGTCTAGCGGGAGGAACAGATACGCAGTATTTT.

This clone was observed a handful of times. V is TRBV29-1 and J is TRBJ2-3, with 11 bases fitting TRBD1. Germline V lookup: CDR1 SQVTM, CDR2 ANQGSEA. The CDR3 is 14 amino acids. V shed 6 bases, J shed 3 bases, and the junction held 5 bases outside the gene matches. The CDR3 protein is CSVPGQGETDTQYF. DNA of the CDR3: TGCAGCGTCCCGGGACAGGGGGAGACAGATACGCAGTATTTT.

This chain links TRBV27 with TRBJ1-1; 8 bases line up with TRBD1. The CDR3 has 18 amino acids. Germline lookup yields CDR1 MNHEY and CDR2 SMNVEV (reference sequence). Trimming removed 9 bases from V and 5 bases from J; junction bases left unmatched: 23. The DNA of the CDR3 is TGTGCCAGGTCGTGGGAGGGGGCAGGGGGCAAAGGAACGACTGAAGCTTTCTTT. This encodes CARSWEGAGGKGTTEAFF.